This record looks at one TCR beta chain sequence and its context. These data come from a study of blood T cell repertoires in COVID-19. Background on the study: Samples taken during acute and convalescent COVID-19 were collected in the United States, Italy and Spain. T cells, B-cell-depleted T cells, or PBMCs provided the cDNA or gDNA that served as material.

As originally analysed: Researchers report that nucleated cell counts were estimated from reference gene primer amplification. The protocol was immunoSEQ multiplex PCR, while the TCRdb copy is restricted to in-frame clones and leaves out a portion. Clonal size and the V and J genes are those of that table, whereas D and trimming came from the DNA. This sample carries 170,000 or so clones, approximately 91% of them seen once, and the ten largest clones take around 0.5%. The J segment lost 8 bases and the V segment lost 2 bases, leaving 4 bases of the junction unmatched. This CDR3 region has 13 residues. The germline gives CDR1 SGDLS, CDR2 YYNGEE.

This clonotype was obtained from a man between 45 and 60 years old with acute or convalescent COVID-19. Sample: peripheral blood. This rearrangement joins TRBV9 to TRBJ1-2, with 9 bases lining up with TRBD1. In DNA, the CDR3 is TGTGCCAGCAGCGTGGGGACAGGGATAGGCTACACCTTC. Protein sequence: CASSVGTGIGYTF.